The source of this T cell receptor (beta chain) is a study of blood T cell repertoires in COVID-19. Germline V gene lookup returns CDR1 SGHTA and CDR2 FQGNSA. The V and J ends lost 8 bases and 0 bases respectively, with 10 bases between them. There are 13 residues in the CDR3. Participants were aged roughly 18 to 90 years, lived in 20 to 25 US areas, and enrolled virtually. Participant-given clinical history determined each cohort assignment. Cohort 3 recovery required two negative PCRs, clearance, or symptom resolution. Method: immunoSEQ multiplex PCR; TCRdb's copy keeps in-frame clones and lacks some. The data hold roughly 330,000 clones, with around 87% observed a single time.

The sequenced material came from PBMCs or T cells enriched from blood (not recorded which). The TCR comes from a woman aged 25 to 39 who had recovered from COVID-19. The gene calls are TRBV7-2 and TRBJ2-5, with D possibly TRBD2 on 6 matching bases. CDR3 DNA: TGTGCCAGCGGACGGGGGTACCAAGAGACCCAGTACTTC. This translates into CASGRGYQETQYF.